The 11 T cell receptor beta chains in this list originate from one sample, sequenced in a study of T cells in Graves' hyperthyroidism and ophthalmopathy. TCR beta CDR3 regions were amplified from RNA transcripts. Researchers ran a first-round RT-PCR on the TCR CDR3 using the HTBI primer set. TCRdb redid the calling of the multiplex PCR reads with MiXCR, one entry per CDR3 protein. Among 500,000 to 650,000 distinct CDR3 sequences listed, 12% to 15% were seen once. What was sequenced was blood. The origin of the receptors is a woman in her thirties or forties with Graves' hyperthyroidism.

This clonotype appeared many times. The chain recombines TRBV7-2 with TRBJ2-3, with TRBD2 identical over 9 bases. Unmatched junction bases numbered 13, after V lost 3 bases and J lost 0 bases. CDR3 length equals 19 residues. The germline V gene has CDR1 SGHTA and CDR2 FQGNSA. Here the CDR3 reads CASSLRIAGGIASTDTQYF. In DNA, the CDR3 is TGTGCCAGCAGCTTGAGGATCGCGGGAGGGATAGCTAGCACAGATACGCAGTATTTT.

This clonotype occurred many times. The chain combines TRBV12-3 or TRBV12-4 with TRBJ2-3; TRBD2 matches 7 bases. J gave up 3 bases and V 4 bases, and 10 bases lay outside the gene matches. This CDR3 contains 16 residues. The CDR3 DNA follows: TGTGCCAGCAGTTCCCCCGTGGGAGGGCCAACAGATACGCAGTATTTT. It yields the protein CASSSPVGGPTDTQYF.

The sample holds a few counts of this clonotype. This chain links TRBV7-6 with TRBJ2-1; possible D gene TRBD2, 6 bases. V lost 5 bases and J 3 bases, leaving 14 bases between the germline ends. Germline CDR1 is SGHVS and CDR2 is FNYEAQ. The CDR3 is 15 residues long. CDR3: CASSPGTADYNEQFF. The CDR3 DNA reads as TGTGCCAGCAGCCCCGGGACTGCAGACTACAATGAGCAGTTCTTC.

As for this clonotype: A single base separates this from a much larger clone, so it may be a read error. The V and J genes are TRBV29-1 and TRBJ2-7; D possibly corresponds to TRBD1 (6 bases). The CDR3 has 14 amino acids. The germline V and J ends were trimmed by 7 bases and 2 bases, with 18 bases remaining between them. Germline V gene sequence: CDR1 SQVTM, CDR2 ANQGSEA. CDR3 residues: CSARSGTTTYEQYF. CDR3 DNA: TGCAGCGCTCGTTCTGGGACAACTACCTACGAGCAGTACTTC.

For this clonotype: A much larger clone lies one base from this, so it may be a read error. This chain links TRBV11-2 with TRBJ2-7, with 13 bases aligning to TRBD2. CDR1 SGHAT and CDR2 FQNNGV come from the germline V gene. The CDR3 spans 17 residues. Losses at the gene ends were 3 bases for V and 3 bases for J; bases not matched to a gene: 8. The DNA for the CDR3 is TGTGCCAGCAGCTTTGGGCAGACTAGCGGGAGGAACTACGAGCAGTACTTC. This gives the protein CASSFGQTSGRNYEQYF.

The V gene is TRBV14, the J gene TRBJ2-5; D unresolved. Germline assignment: CDR1 SGHDN and CDR2 FVKESK. There are 18 residues in the CDR3. Trimming took 0 bases from V and 1 from J, leaving 18 bases between them. The CDR3: CASSQESRPFGIQETQYF. In DNA, the CDR3 is TGTGCCAGCAGCCAAGAAAGTCGCCCCTTTGGAATCCAAGAGACCCAGTACTTC.

This chain links TRBV20-1 with TRBJ1-5; a weak D match, TRBD1 (5 bases). The CDR3 totals 16 residues. CDR1 is DFQATT and CDR2 is SNEGSKA in the germline V gene (reference sequence). Trimming took 0 bases from V and 4 from J, leaving 16 bases between them. CDR3 sequence reads: CSARDLRGPSNQPQHF. CDR3 DNA: TGCAGTGCTAGAGATCTAAGGGGTCCCTCGAATCAGCCCCAGCATTTT.

This clonotype has ten or more counts. V gene TRBV20-1 combines with J gene TRBJ1-5; D is perhaps TRBD1 (5 bases). CDR3 length: 14 residues. Trimming pared 1 base from V and 2 bases from J, leaving 9 bases between. The germline gives CDR1 DFQATT, CDR2 SNEGSKA (reference sequence). CDR3 nucleotide sequence: TGCAGTGCTAGAGGCGGGGGAGGCAATCAGCCCCAGCATTTT. Translation gives CSARGGGGNQPQHF.

Ten or more counts support this clonotype. V usage is TRBV7-9 and J usage is TRBJ2-2; D remains ambiguous. This CDR3 region has 13 residues. Per the germline V gene, CDR1 is SEHNR and CDR2 is FQNEAQ (reference sequence). V was pared by 5 bases and J by 6 bases, with 10 bases between. CDR3 in amino acids: CASSQSNAGELFF. CDR3 bases: TGTGCCAGCAGCCAATCGAATGCCGGGGAGCTGTTTTTT.

At least ten counts were recorded for this clonotype. The V gene is TRBV3-1, the J gene TRBJ2-1; the match to TRBD2 covers 9 bases. Germline loops: CDR1 LGHDT, CDR2 YNNKEL (reference sequence). The CDR3 loop spans 17 amino acids. V shed 0 bases and J 7 bases; nucleotides not matched to a gene: 10. The chain's CDR3 is CASSQDPPSGRINEQFF. CDR3 in DNA: TGTGCCAGCAGCCAAGATCCCCCAAGCGGGAGGATAAATGAGCAGTTCTTC.

The chain combines TRBV28 with TRBJ2-3; 8 bases match TRBD1. This CDR3 is 13 amino acids long. Germline V gene data show CDR1 as MDHEN and CDR2 as SYDVKM. V shed 5 bases and J 5 bases; nucleotides not matched to a gene: 3. CDR3 DNA sequence: TGTGCCAGCAGTGCCACAGGGGGAGATACGCAGTATTTT. Translated, it gives CASSATGGDTQYF.